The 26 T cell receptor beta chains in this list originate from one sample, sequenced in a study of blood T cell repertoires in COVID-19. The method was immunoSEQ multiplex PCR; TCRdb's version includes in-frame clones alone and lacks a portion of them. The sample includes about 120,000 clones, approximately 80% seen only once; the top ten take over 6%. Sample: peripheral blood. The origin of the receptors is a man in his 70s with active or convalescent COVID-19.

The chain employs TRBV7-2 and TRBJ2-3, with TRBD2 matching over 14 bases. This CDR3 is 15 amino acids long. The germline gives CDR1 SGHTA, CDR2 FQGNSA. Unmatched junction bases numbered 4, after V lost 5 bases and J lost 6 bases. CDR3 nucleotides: TGTGCCAGCAGCCAGGGACTAGCGGGAGTGGATACGCAGTATTTT. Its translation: CASSQGLAGVDTQYF. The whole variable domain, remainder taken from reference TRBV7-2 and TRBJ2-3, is GAGVSQSPSNKVTEKGKDVELRCDPISGHTALYWYRQSLGQGLEFLIYFQGNSAPDKSGLPSDRFSAERTGGSVSTLTIQRTQQEDSAVYLCASSQGLAGVDTQYFGPGTRLTVL.

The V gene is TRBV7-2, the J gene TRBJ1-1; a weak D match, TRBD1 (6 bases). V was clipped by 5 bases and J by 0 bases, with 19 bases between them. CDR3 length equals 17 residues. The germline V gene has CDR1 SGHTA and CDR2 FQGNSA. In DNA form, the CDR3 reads TGTGCCAGCAGCCTTCGGGCAGGGGCGGGTATGAACACTGAAGCTTTCTTT. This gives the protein CASSLRAGAGMNTEAFF.

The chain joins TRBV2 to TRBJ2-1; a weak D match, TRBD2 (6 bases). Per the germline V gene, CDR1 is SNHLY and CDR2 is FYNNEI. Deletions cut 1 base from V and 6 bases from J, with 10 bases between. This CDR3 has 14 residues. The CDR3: CASSEVGGSNEQFF. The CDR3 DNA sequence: TGTGCCAGCAGTGAAGTCGGGGGAAGCAATGAGCAGTTCTTC.

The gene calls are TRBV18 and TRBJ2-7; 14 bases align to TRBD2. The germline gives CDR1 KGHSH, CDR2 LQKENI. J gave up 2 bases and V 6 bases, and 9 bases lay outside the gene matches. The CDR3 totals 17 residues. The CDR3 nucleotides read TGTGCCAGCTCCCGGACTGGACTAGCGGGGGGTACCTACGAGCAGTACTTC. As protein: CASSRTGLAGGTYEQYF.

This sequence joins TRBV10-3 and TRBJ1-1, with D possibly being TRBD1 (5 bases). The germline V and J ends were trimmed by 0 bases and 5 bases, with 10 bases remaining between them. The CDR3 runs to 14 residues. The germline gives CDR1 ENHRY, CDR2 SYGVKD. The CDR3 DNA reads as TGTGCCATCAGTGAGTCGCGGGGGGGGACTGAAGCTTTCTTT. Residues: CAISESRGGTEAFF.

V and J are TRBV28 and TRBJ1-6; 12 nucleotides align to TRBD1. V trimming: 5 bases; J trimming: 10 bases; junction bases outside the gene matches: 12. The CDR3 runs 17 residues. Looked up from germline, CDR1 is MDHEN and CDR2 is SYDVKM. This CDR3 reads CASSTPSGTGGRSPLHF. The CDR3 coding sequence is TGTGCCAGCAGTACCCCCTCCGGGACAGGGGGCCGCTCACCCCTCCACTTT.

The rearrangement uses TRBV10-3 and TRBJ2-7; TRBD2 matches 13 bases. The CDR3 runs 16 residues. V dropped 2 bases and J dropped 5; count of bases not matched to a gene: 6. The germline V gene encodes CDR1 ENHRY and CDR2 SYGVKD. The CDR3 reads CAISEQWTSGRDEQYF. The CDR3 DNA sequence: TGTGCCATCAGTGAGCAATGGACTAGCGGGAGAGACGAGCAGTACTTC.

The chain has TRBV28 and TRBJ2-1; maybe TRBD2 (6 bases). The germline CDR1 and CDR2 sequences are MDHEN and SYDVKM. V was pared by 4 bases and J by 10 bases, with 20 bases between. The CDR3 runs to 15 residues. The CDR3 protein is CASSSSGEGGGEQFF. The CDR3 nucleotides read TGTGCCAGCAGTTCCTCCGGCGAGGGTGGGGGGGAGCAGTTCTTC.

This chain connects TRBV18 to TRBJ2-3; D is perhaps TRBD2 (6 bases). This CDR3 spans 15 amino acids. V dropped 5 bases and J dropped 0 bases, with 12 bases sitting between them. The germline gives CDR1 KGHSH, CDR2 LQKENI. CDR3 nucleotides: TGTGCCAGCTCATTACTAGCTACTAGCACAGATACGCAGTATTTT. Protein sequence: CASSLLATSTDTQYF.

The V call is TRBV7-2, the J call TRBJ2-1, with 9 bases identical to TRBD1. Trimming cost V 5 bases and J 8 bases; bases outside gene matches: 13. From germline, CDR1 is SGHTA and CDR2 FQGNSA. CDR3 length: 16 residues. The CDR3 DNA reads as TGTGCCAGCAGCCAACCCGTGGGGACAGGGTCTGATGAGCAGTTCTTC. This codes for CASSQPVGTGSDEQFF.

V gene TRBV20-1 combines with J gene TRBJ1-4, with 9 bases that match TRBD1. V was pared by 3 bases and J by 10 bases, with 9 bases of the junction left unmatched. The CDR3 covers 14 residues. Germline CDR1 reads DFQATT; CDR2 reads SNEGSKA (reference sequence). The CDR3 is CSASSGTGKGKLFF. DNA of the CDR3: TGCAGTGCTAGTTCGGGGACAGGGAAAGGAAAACTGTTTTTT.

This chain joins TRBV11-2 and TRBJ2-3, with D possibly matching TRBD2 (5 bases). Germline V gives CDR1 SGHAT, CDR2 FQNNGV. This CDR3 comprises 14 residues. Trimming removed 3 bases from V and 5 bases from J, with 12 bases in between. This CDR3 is CASSFGWAGDTQYF. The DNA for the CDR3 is TGTGCCAGCAGCTTTGGATGGGCGGGAGATACGCAGTATTTT.

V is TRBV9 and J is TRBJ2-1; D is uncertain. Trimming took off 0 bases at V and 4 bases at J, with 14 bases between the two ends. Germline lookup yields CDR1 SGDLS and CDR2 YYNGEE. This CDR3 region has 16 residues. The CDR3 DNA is TGTGCCAGCAGCGTAGCTGGCTCAAGCGCTTACAATGAGCAGTTCTTC. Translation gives CASSVAGSSAYNEQFF.

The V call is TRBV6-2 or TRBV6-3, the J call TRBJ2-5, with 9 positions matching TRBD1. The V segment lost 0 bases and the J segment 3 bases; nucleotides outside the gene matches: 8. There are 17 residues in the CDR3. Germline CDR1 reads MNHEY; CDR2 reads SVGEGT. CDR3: CASSYSMVTGGKETQYF. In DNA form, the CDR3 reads TGTGCCAGCAGTTACTCGATGGTTACAGGGGGCAAAGAGACCCAGTACTTC.

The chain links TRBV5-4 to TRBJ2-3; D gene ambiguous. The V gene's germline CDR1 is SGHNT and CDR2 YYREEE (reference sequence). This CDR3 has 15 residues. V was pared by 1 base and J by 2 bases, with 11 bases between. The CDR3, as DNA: TGTGCCAGCAGCTTGAAGCATACCTCCACAGATACGCAGTATTTT. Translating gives CASSLKHTSTDTQYF.

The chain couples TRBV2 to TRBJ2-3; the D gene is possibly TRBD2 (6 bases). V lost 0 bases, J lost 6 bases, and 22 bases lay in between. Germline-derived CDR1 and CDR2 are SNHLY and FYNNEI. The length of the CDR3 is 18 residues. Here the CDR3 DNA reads TGTGCCAGCAGTGAAGCCCCGACCAGCTGGGGGGTAGTGGATACGCAGTATTTT. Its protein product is CASSEAPTSWGVVDTQYF.

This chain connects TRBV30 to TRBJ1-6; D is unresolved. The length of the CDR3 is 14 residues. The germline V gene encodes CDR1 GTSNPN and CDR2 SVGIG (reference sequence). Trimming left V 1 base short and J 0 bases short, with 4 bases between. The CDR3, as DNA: TGTGCCTGGAGTGCAGGCTCCTATAATTCACCCCTCCACTTT. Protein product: CAWSAGSYNSPLHF.

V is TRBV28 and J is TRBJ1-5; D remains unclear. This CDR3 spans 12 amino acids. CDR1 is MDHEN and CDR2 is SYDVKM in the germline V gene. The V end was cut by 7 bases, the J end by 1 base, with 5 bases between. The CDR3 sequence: CASKESNQPQHF. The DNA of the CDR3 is TGTGCCAGCAAGGAGAGCAATCAGCCCCAGCATTTT.

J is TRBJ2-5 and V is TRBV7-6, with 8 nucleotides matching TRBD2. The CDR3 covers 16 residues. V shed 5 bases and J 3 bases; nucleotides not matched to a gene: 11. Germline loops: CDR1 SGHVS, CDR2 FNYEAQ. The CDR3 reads CASSQNPLAGEETQYF. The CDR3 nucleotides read TGTGCCAGCAGCCAAAACCCCCTAGCGGGTGAAGAGACCCAGTACTTC.

CDR3 region: CASAVDRLYGYTF. CDR3 DNA: TGTGCCAGCGCTGTGGACAGGCTCTATGGCTACACCTTC. V usage is TRBV11-2 and J usage is TRBJ1-2, with 7 nucleotides matching TRBD1. The CDR3 sequence is 13 residues long. The J segment lost 4 bases and the V segment lost 8 bases, leaving 7 bases of the junction unmatched. Looked up from germline, CDR1 is SGHAT and CDR2 is FQNNGV. Combining the CDR3 with reference TRBV11-2 and TRBJ1-2 gives the whole variable domain EAGVAQSPRYKIIEKRQSVAFWCNPISGHATLYWYQQILGQGPKLLIQFQNNGVVDDSQLPKDRFSAERLKGVDSTLKIQPAKLEDSAVYLCASAVDRLYGYTFGSGTRLTVV.

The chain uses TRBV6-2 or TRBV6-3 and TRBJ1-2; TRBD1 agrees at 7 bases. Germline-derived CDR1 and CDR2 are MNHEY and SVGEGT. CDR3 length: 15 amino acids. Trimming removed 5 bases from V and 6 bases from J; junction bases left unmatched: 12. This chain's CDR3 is CASSTSTGFSDGYTF. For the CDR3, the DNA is TGTGCCAGCAGTACCTCGACAGGGTTCTCAGATGGCTACACCTTC.

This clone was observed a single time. CDR3 nucleotides: TGTGCCAGCAGGGATGTCGCGGGTGGCTCCTACGAGCAGTACTTC. Encoded protein: CASRDVAGGSYEQYF. V usage is TRBV6-5 and J usage is TRBJ2-7, with D maybe TRBD2 (5 bases). Germline V gene data show CDR1 as MNHEY and CDR2 as SVGAGI. V was trimmed by 6 bases and J by 0 bases, leaving 15 bases between them. The CDR3 totals 15 residues.

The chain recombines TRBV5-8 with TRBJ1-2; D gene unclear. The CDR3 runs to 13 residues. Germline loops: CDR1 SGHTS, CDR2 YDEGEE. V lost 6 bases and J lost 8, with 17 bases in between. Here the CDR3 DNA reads TGTGCCAGCACTGAGCTCGCCCCGTTGGGCTACACCTTC. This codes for CASTELAPLGYTF.

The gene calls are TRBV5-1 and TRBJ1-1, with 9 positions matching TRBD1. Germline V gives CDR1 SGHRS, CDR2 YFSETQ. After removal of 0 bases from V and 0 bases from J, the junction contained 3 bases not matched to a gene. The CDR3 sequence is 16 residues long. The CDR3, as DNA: TGCGCCAGCAGCTTGGAGGGACAGGGAATGAACACTGAAGCTTTCTTT. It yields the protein CASSLEGQGMNTEAFF.

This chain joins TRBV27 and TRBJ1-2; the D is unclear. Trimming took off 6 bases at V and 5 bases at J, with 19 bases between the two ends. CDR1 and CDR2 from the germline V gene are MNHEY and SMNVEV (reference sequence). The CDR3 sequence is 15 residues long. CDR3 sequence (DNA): TGTGCCAGCAGGGTAACCGGGAACCCTCGGTATGGCTACACCTTC. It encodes CASRVTGNPRYGYTF.

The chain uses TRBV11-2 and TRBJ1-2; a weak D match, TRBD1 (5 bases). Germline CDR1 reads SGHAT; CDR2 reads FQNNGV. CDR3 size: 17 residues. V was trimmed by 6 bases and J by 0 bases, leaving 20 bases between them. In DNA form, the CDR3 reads TGTGCCAGCAGAAGACCAGGGTTAGACCGGGCTAACTATGGCTACACCTTC. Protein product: CASRRPGLDRANYGYTF.